Reported below is one T cell receptor beta chain. The antigen is undetermined. This specimen comes from a study of T cell repertoires in cytomegalovirus infection. Study-wide background: Peptides in the study included HLA-C-restricted and HLA-B-restricted CMV epitopes. Public TCR beta signature analysis indicated the presence of both CMV infection and matching HLA type. General study points: It was HLA-C-restricted CMV-specific TCR beta clonotypes that dominated the response ex vivo. Summed frequency of shared TCR beta families picked out CMV carriers who also had the relevant HLA.

The CDR3 consists of 19 residues. CDR1 and CDR2 from the germline V gene are SQVTM and ANQGSEA. The V end was cut by 5 bases, the J end by 3 bases, with 31 bases between. Using its own MiXCR run on the reads, TCRdb lists one record per CDR3 protein. Altogether around 570,000 distinct CDR3 sequences are present, 40% being singletons, with the ten largest covering about half. The rearrangement joins TRBV29-1 to TRBJ1-1, with D possibly matching TRBD1 (6 bases). Material: cultured PBMCs, obtained from culture after CMV antigen stimulation. The receptor was isolated from a human donor in good health (CMV status not recorded). Some clones in this sample may be carry-over from other donors' samples. CDR3 bases: TGCAGCGTTAGATTGGAGGGGTGGGCAGGGGCCAAATGGGACACTGAAGCTTTCTTT. Translating gives CSVRLEGWAGAKWDTEAFF.